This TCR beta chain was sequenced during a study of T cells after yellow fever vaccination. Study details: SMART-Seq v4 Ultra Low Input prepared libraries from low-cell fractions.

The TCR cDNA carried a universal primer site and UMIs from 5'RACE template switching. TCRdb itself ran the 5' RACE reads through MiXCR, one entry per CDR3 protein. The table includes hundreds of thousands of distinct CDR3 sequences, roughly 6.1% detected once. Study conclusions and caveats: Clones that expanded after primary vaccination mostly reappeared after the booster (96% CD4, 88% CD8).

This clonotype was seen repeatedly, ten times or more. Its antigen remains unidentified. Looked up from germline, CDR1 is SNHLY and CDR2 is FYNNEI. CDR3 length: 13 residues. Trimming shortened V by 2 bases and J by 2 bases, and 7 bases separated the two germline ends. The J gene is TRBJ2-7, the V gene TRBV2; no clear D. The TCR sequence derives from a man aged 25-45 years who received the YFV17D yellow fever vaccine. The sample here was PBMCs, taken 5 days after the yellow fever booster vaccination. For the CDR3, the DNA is TGTGCCAGCAGTGAAACAGCTGCCTACGAGCAGTACTTC. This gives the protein CASSETAAYEQYF.